This TCR beta chain was found in a study of lymphopenia after photon versus proton radiotherapy. Study-level points and caveats: Post-nadir diversity loss with photons came from oligoclonal expansion, particularly CD8+ Temra cells. Under photons, naive T cells and diversity fell while effector/memory populations rose.

For this clone: Its antigen is as yet unknown.

TCRdb's table, derived via immunoSEQ multiplex PCR, lists solely in-frame clones and lacks some. The repertoire holds more than 15,000 clones, with around four fifths as singletons. The V gene's germline CDR1 is MNHEY and CDR2 SVGAGI. With 5 bases clipped from V and 8 bases from J, the junction kept 11 bases outside the gene matches. The CDR3 runs 14 residues. This TCR was sampled from a woman between 50 and 59 years old with pancreatic cancer. This sequence joins TRBV6-5 and TRBJ2-7, with 8 bases identical to TRBD2. The sample here was peripheral blood, taken from a patient treated with photon-based radiotherapy. The DNA for the CDR3 is TGTGCCAGCAGTACACCCGGGGGGGGAAGCCAGCAGTACTTC. Amino acid sequence: CASSTPGGGSQQYF.